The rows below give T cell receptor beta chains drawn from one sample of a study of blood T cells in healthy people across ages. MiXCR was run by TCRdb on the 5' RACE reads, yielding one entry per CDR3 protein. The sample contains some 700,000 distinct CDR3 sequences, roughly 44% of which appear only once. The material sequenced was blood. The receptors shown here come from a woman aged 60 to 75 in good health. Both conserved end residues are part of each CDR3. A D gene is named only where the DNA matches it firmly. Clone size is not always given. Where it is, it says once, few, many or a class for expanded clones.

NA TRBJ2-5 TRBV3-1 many CASSQDPRTQETQYF TGTGCCAGCAGCCAAGATCCCCGAACACAAGAGACCCAGTACTTC
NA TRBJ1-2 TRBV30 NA CAWSGPRWGYTF TGTGCCTGGAGTGGACCGCGTTGGGGCTACACCTTC
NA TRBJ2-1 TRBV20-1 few CSAREAVSYNEQFF TGCAGTGCTAGAGAAGCGGTCTCCTACAATGAGCAGTTCTTC
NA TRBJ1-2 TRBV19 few CASSKGDLNYGYTF TGTGCCAGTAGTAAGGGCGACCTCAACTATGGCTACACCTTC
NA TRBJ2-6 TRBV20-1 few CSARDLAGAGANVLTF TGCAGTGCTAGAGATCTCGCAGGTGCTGGGGCCAACGTCCTGACTTTC
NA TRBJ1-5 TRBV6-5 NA CASSTGRRPQPQHF TGTGCCAGCAGCACCGGCAGGCGGCCTCAGCCCCAGCATTTT
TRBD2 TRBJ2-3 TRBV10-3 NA CAIRDGLAGEGGTQYF TGTGCCATCAGGGATGGACTAGCGGGAGAAGGGGGTACGCAGTATTTT
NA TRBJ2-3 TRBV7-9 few CASSLVLVPDTQYF TGTGCCAGCAGCTTAGTTCTAGTGCCAGATACGCAGTATTTT
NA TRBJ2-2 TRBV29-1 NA CSAGLEATGELFF TGCAGCGCCGGACTTGAGGCCACCGGGGAGCTGTTTTTT
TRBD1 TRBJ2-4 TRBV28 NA CASSLSGQGVNIQYF TGTGCCAGCAGCCTATCAGGGCAGGGGGTGAACATTCAGTACTTC
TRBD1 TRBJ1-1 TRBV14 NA CASSHPGTGELNTEAFF TGTGCCAGCAGCCATCCCGGGACAGGGGAGCTGAACACTGAAGCTTTCTTT
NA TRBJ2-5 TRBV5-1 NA CASRIAEETQYF TGCGCCAGCAGGATAGCGGAAGAGACCCAGTACTTC
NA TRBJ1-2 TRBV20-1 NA CSARPPTGTGYGYTF TGCAGTGCTAGACCCCCCACAGGGACCGGCTATGGCTACACCTTC
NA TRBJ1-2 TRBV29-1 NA CSGQGGNYGYTF TGCAGCGGTCAGGGAGGTAACTATGGCTACACCTTC
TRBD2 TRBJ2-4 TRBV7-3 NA CASSLSGLAGGELAKNIQYF TGTGCCAGCAGCTTAAGCGGACTAGCGGGGGGCGAACTAGCCAAAAACATTCAGTACTTC
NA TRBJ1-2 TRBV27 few CASSFSAGYGYTF TGTGCCAGCAGTTTTTCCGCAGGGTATGGCTACACCTTC
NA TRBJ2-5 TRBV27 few CASSLTFQETQYF TGTGCCAGCAGTTTAACCTTTCAAGAGACCCAGTACTTC
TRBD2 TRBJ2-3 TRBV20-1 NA CSARGRLASYTQYF TGCAGTGCTAGAGGGCGACTAGCGTCCTATACGCAGTATTTT
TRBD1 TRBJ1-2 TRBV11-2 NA CASSATAGQGGYTF TGTGCCAGCAGCGCCACCGCGGGACAGGGTGGCTACACCTTC
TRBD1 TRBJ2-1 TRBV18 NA CASSDSGTGGGEQFF TGTGCCAGCTCAGACTCCGGGACAGGGGGCGGTGAGCAGTTCTTC
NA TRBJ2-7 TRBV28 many CASGVGYEQYF TGTGCCAGCGGAGTGGGCTACGAGCAGTACTTC
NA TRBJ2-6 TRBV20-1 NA CSARDRRGDSGANVLTF TGCAGTGCTAGGGACCGCAGGGGGGACTCTGGGGCCAACGTCCTGACTTTC
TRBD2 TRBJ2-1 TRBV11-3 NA CASSCPGLAGVKWYNEQFF TGTGCCAGCAGCTGCCCGGGACTAGCGGGGGTAAAATGGTACAATGAGCAGTTCTTC
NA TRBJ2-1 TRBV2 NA CASSIGQVYYNEQFF TGTGCCAGCAGTATAGGCCAGGTGTACTACAATGAGCAGTTCTTC
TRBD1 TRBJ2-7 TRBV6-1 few CASSTSGTGSYEQYF TGTGCCAGCAGTACCTCCGGGACAGGATCCTACGAGCAGTACTTC
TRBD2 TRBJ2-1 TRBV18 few CASSPTLAGLTNGEQFF TGTGCCAGCTCACCAACACTAGCGGGACTCACTAACGGTGAGCAGTTCTTC
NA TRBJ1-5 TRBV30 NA CAWSVHSNQPQHF TGTGCCTGGAGTGTCCACTCCAATCAGCCCCAGCATTTT
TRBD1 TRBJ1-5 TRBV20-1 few CSARDVMRDRNSNQPQHF TGCAGTGCTAGAGATGTAATGCGGGACAGGAATAGCAATCAGCCCCAGCATTTT
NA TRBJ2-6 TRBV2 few CASSVRGSGANVLTF TGTGCCAGCAGTGTTAGGGGGTCTGGGGCCAACGTCCTGACTTTC
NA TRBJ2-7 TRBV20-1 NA CSASGRNYEQYF TGCAGTGCTAGCGGGAGAAACTACGAGCAGTACTTC
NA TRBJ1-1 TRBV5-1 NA CASTGVSNTEAFF TGCGCCAGCACCGGGGTTTCGAACACTGAAGCTTTCTTT
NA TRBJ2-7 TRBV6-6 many CASSFLGGTYEQYF TGTGCCAGCAGTTTCCTCGGGGGTACCTACGAGCAGTACTTC
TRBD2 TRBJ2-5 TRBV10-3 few CAISDWGGETQYF TGTGCCATCAGTGACTGGGGGGGGGAGACCCAGTACTTC
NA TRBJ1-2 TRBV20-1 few CSARNRFYGYTF TGCAGTGCTAGGAACAGGTTCTATGGCTACACCTTC
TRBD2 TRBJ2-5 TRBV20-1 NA CSARGTSGRAGETQYF TGCAGTGCTAGAGGGACTAGCGGGAGGGCAGGCGAGACCCAGTACTTC
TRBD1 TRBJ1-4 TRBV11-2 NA CASSLSLSYRGQLREKLFF TGTGCCAGCAGCTTAAGTTTGAGTTATAGGGGGCAGCTACGAGAAAAACTGTTTTTT
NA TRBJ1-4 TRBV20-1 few CSARDVSAGFHRKLFF TGCAGTGCTAGAGATGTTTCGGCAGGGTTCCATCGAAAACTGTTTTTT
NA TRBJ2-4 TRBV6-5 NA CAATPRAKNIQYF TGTGCCGCCACACCGAGGGCCAAAAACATTCAGTACTTC
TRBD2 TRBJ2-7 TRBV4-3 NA CASSQDWEGLATYEQYF TGCGCCAGCAGCCAAGATTGGGAGGGACTAGCAACCTACGAGCAGTACTTC
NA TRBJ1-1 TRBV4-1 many CASRGVLKGTEAFF TGCGCCAGCAGGGGTGTGCTGAAGGGAACTGAAGCTTTCTTT
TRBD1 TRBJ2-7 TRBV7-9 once CASAGQVGPYEQYF TGTGCCAGCGCCGGACAGGTCGGCCCCTACGAGCAGTACTTC
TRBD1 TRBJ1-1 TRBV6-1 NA CASSTGGPNTEAFF TGTGCCAGCAGTACAGGGGGCCCGAACACTGAAGCTTTCTTT
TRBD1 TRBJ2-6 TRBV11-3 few CASSPGQATSGANVLTF TGTGCCAGCAGCCCTGGACAGGCCACCTCTGGGGCCAACGTCCTGACTTTC
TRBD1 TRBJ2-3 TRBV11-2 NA CASRDGQGIDTQYF TGTGCCAGCAGAGATGGACAGGGTATCGATACGCAGTATTTT
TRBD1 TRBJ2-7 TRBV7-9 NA CASSLGGQGLNEQYF TGTGCCAGCAGCTTAGGGGGACAGGGATTAAACGAGCAGTACTTC
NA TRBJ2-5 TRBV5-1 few CASSLYGGYETQYF TGCGCCAGCAGCTTGTACGGGGGATACGAGACCCAGTACTTC
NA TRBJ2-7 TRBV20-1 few CSAPLGQLAYEQYF TGCAGTGCCCCCCTCGGGCAACTAGCCTACGAGCAGTACTTC
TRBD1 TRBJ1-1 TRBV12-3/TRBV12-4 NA CASSSTGARNTEAFF TGTGCCAGCAGTTCGACAGGGGCCCGGAACACTGAAGCTTTCTTT
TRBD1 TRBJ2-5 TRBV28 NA CASSAPGQGTPQTQYF TGTGCCAGCAGTGCGCCGGGACAGGGGACTCCCCAGACCCAGTACTTC
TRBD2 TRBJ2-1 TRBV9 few CASSLFSGGTYNEQFF TGTGCCAGCAGCCTCTTTAGCGGGGGAACCTACAATGAGCAGTTCTTC
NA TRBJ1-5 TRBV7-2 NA CASSLQHNSNQPQHF TGTGCCAGCAGCTTACAACACAATAGCAATCAGCCCCAGCATTTT
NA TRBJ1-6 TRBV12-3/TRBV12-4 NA CAGTGGDNSPLHF TGTGCCGGCACCGGGGGCGATAATTCACCCCTCCACTTT
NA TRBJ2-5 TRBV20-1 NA CSALAMGETQYF TGCAGTGCCCTGGCTATGGGAGAGACCCAGTACTTC
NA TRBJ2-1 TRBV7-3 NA CASSVMAGSDEQFF TGTGCCAGCAGCGTAATGGCAGGGAGCGATGAGCAGTTCTTC
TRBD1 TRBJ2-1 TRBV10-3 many CAISVGQGEQFF TGTGCCATCAGTGTAGGACAGGGTGAGCAGTTCTTC
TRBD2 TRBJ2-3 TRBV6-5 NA CASSYSRGSGEATDTQYF TGTGCCAGCAGTTACTCGCGGGGGAGCGGGGAAGCAACAGATACGCAGTATTTT
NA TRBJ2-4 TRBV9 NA CASSVEYNGWGIQYF TGTGCCAGCAGCGTAGAGTATAATGGGTGGGGCATTCAGTACTTC